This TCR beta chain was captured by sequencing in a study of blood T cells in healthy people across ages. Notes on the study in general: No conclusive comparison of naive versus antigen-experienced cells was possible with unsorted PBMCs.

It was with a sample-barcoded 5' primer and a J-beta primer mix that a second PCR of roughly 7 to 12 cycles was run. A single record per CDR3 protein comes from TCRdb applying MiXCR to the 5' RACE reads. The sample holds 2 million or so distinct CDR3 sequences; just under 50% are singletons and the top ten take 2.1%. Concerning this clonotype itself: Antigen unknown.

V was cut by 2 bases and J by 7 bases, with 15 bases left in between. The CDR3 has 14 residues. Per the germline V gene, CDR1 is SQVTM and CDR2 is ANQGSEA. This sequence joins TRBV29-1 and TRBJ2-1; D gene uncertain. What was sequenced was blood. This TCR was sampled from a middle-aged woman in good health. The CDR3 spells CSVEFSRVMNEQFF. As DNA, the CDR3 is TGCAGCGTTGAATTTAGCCGTGTCATGAATGAGCAGTTCTTC.